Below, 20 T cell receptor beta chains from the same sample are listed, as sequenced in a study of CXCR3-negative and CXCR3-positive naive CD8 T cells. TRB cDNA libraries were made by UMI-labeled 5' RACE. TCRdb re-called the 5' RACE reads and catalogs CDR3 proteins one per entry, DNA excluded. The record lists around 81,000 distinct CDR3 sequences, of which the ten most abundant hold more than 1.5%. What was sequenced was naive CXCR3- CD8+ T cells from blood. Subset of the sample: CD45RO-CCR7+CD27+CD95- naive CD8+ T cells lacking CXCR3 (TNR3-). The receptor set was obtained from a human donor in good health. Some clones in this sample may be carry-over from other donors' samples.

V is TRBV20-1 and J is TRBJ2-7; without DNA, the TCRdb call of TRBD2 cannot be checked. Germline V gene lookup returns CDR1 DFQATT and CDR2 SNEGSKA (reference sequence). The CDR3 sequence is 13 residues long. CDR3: CSARDAAGYEQYF.

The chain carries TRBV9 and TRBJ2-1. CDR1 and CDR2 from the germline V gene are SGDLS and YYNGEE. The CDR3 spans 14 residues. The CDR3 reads CASSVGSSYNEQFF.

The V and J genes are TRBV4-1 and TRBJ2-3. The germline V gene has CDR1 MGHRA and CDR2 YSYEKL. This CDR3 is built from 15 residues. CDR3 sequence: CASSQGTIWTDTQYF.

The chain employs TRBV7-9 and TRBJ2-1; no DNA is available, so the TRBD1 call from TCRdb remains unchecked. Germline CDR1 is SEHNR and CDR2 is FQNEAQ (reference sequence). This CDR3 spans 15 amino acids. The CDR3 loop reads CASSPVGQGYNEQFF.

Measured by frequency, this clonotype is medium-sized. The CDR3 is CASSSLGQGGTEAFF. J is TRBJ1-1 and V is TRBV11-3; the TRBD1 assignment by TCRdb is unverifiable without DNA. CDR3 size: 15 residues. Germline V gene sequence: CDR1 SGHNT, CDR2 YENEEA.

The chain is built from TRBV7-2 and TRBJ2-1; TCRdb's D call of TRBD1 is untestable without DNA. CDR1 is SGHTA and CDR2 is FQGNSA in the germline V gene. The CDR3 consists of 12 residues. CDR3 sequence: CASSYLGTGEFF.

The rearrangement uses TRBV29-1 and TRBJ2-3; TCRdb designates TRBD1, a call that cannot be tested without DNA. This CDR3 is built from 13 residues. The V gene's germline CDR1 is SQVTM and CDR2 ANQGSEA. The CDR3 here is CSVVLTGADTQYF.

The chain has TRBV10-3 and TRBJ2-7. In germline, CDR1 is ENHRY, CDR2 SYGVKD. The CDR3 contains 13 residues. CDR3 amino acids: CAIRDSSSYEQYF.

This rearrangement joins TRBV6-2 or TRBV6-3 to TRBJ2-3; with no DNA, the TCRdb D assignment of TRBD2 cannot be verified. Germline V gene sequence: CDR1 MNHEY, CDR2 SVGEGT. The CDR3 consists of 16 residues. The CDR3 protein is CASSYLTAGGTDTQYF.

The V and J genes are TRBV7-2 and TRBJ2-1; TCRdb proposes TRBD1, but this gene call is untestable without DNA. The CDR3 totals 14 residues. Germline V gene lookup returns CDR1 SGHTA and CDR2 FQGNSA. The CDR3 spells CASSFIGVVNEQFF.

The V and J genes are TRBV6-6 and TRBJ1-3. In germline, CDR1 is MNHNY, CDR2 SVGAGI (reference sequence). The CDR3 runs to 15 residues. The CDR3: CASSLLSMGGNTIYF.

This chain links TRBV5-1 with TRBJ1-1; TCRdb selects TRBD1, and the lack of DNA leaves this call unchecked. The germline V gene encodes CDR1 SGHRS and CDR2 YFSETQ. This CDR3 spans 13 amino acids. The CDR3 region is CASSLTGADEAFF.

CDR3 protein: CASSLGQTEGYTF. This chain uses TRBV5-6 with TRBJ1-2; TCRdb gives TRBD1 as the D gene, but with no DNA this cannot be confirmed. Germline assignment: CDR1 SGHDT and CDR2 YYEEEE. CDR3 length: 13 residues.

CDR3 amino acids: CASSQETGLGYETQYF. This sequence joins TRBV4-1 and TRBJ2-5. Germline values: CDR1 MGHRA, CDR2 YSYEKL. The CDR3 extends over 16 amino acids.

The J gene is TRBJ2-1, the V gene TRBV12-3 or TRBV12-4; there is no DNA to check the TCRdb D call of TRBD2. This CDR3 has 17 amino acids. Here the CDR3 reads CASRPTSGKSSYNEQFF.

CDR3 loop: CSVGTGGNYEQYF. The V and J genes are TRBV29-1 and TRBJ2-7; checking the TCRdb D call of TRBD1 is not possible without DNA. Germline CDR1 and CDR2: SQVTM and ANQGSEA. CDR3 length equals 13 residues.

CDR3 loop: CSVETEGDTEAFF. The chain couples TRBV29-1 to TRBJ1-1; TCRdb outputs TRBD1, but without DNA this stays unchecked. The CDR3 has 13 residues. CDR1 SQVTM and CDR2 ANQGSEA come from the germline V gene.

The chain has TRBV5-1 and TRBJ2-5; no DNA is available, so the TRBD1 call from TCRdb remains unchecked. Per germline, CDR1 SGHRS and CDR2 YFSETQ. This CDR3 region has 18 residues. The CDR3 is CASSSPGQDPFGQETQYF.

CDR3 in amino acids: CASSLYASSETQYF. The chain links TRBV28 to TRBJ2-5; lacking DNA, the TRBD2 call made by TCRdb goes unchecked. The CDR3 consists of 14 residues. The germline CDR1 and CDR2 sequences are MDHEN and SYDVKM.

The CDR3 sequence is CSVEDPSGTADTQYF. The J gene is TRBJ2-3, the V gene TRBV29-1; TCRdb calls TRBD2, which cannot be checked without DNA. CDR3 length: 15 residues. Looked up from germline, CDR1 is SQVTM and CDR2 is ANQGSEA.